This TCR beta chain was recorded in a study of identical twins. TCRdb re-analysed the 5' RACE reads in MiXCR, keeping a single row per CDR3 protein. The sample yields fewer than 550,000 distinct CDR3 sequences, around an eighth seen once. These same data were also listed under a study on yellow fever vaccine responses in identical twins.

Sequencing used CD4+ T cells sorted from blood. This clonotype was obtained from a woman between 18 and 30 years old in good health.

CDR3 nucleotides: TGCAGTGCACGGACACACTCCGTCAATGAGCAGTTCTTC. Amino acid sequence: CSARTHSVNEQFF. J is TRBJ2-1 and V is TRBV20-1; D may be TRBD1 (5 bases). The CDR3 loop spans 13 amino acids. Deletions cut 6 bases from V and 6 bases from J, with 15 bases between. Germline assignment: CDR1 DFQATT and CDR2 SNEGSKA (reference sequence).